These 10 T cell receptor beta chains were sequenced from one sample in a study of CD8 T cells in Susac syndrome. The RNA input was roughly 0.45 to 1 ug, and it was reverse transcribed with random hexamers. TCRdb re-derived calls from the immunoSEQ multiplex PCR reads in MiXCR, one entry per CDR3 protein. The sample lists about 300,000 distinct CDR3 sequences, roughly 85% occurring once. The sequencing input was CD8+ T cells from PBMCs. These receptors were obtained from a human donor with multiple sclerosis.

The genes are TRBV4-3 and TRBJ1-2, with TRBD1 matching 8 bases. V shed 6 bases and J 4 bases; nucleotides not matched to a gene: 10. The CDR3 is 15 residues long. Germline values: CDR1 LGHNA, CDR2 YSLEER. The CDR3 loop is CASSWNRGSSYGYTF. The CDR3 region has the DNA TGCGCCAGCAGTTGGAACAGGGGGTCGAGCTATGGCTACACCTTC.

This rearrangement joins TRBV27 to TRBJ2-1; no reliable D call. Germline lookup yields CDR1 MNHEY and CDR2 SMNVEV (reference sequence). The CDR3 covers 15 residues. Trimming stripped 2 bases from V and 0 bases from J, with 8 bases between. CDR3 sequence: CASSLQSYSYNEQFF. In DNA form, the CDR3 reads TGTGCCAGCAGTTTACAGTCATACTCCTACAATGAGCAGTTCTTC.

The J gene is TRBJ1-4, the V gene TRBV30; D is unresolved. CDR1 is GTSNPN, CDR2 SVGIG, per germline (reference sequence). Trimming cost V 4 bases and J 3 bases, with 18 bases left between them. The CDR3 contains 16 residues. The CDR3 region is CAWKTPGRTANEKLFF. The CDR3 region has the DNA TGTGCCTGGAAAACTCCAGGTCGGACCGCTAATGAAAAACTGTTTTTT. Full variable domain (remainder filled in from reference TRBV30 and TRBJ1-4): SQTIHQWPATLVQPVGSPLSLECTVEGTSNPNLYWYRQAAGRGLQLLFYSVGIGQISSEVPQNLSASRPQDRQFILSSKKLLLSDSGFYLCAWKTPGRTANEKLFFGSGTQLSVL.

The gene calls are TRBV5-1 and TRBJ2-2, with D uncertain. V gave up 3 bases and J gave up 7 bases, with 16 bases separating them. The length of the CDR3 is 15 residues. The germline gives CDR1 SGHRS, CDR2 YFSETQ. The CDR3 bases are TGCGCCAGCAGCTCGGGCAGCCCCTCGGACGGGGAGCTGTTTTTT. Translating gives CASSSGSPSDGELFF.

V is TRBV6-1 and J is TRBJ2-7, with TRBD1 matching over 9 bases. Per germline, CDR1 MNHNS and CDR2 SASEGT. V was pared by 3 bases and J by 6 bases, with 9 bases of the junction left unmatched. CDR3 size: 15 residues. CDR3 amino acids: CASSDRDRERLEQYF. In DNA, the CDR3 is TGTGCCAGCAGTGACCGGGACAGGGAAAGACTCGAGCAGTACTTC.

The rearrangement uses TRBV30 and TRBJ2-7; D unclear. The CDR3 loop spans 13 amino acids. V lost 3 bases and J lost 5, with 14 bases in between. Germline-derived CDR1 and CDR2 are GTSNPN and SVGIG (reference sequence). CDR3 protein: CAWSRVVGDEQYF. The CDR3 DNA reads TGTGCCTGGAGCAGAGTGGTTGGCGACGAGCAGTACTTC.

J is TRBJ1-1 and V is TRBV4-3, with D maybe TRBD1 (5 bases). Germline-derived CDR1 and CDR2 are LGHNA and YSLEER. V lost 4 bases and J lost 0, with 12 bases in between. This CDR3 has 15 amino acids. The DNA for the CDR3 is TGCGCCAGCAGCCCGGGACCGAGAATGAACACTGAAGCTTTCTTT. Protein product: CASSPGPRMNTEAFF.

This chain connects TRBV7-3 to TRBJ2-1; D perhaps matches TRBD2 (6 bases). V dropped 3 bases and J dropped 5 bases, with 14 bases sitting between them. The germline gives CDR1 SGHTA, CDR2 FQGTGA. The CDR3 loop spans 15 amino acids. The DNA for the CDR3 is TGTGCCAGCAGCTTTACGGGACTGCCAGACAATGAGCAGTTCTTC. Translating it yields CASSFTGLPDNEQFF.

The chain employs TRBV7-8 and TRBJ1-2; a weak D match, TRBD1 (6 bases). Trimming took 6 bases from V and 8 from J, leaving 19 bases between them. CDR3 length: 14 amino acids. Germline CDR1 reads SGHVS; CDR2 reads FQNEAQ. The DNA for the CDR3 is TGTGCCAGCAGTCCTAAAGTGGGGGCCTCGGGCTACACCTTC. It codes for CASSPKVGASGYTF.

This sequence joins TRBV7-6 and TRBJ2-1, with 8 positions matching TRBD2. The CDR3 runs 16 residues. V dropped 4 bases and J dropped 5; count of bases not matched to a gene: 10. In germline, CDR1 is SGHVS, CDR2 FNYEAQ. The CDR3 DNA follows: TGTGCCAGCAGCTCTCCCGGGACTAGGATAAACAATGAGCAGTTCTTC. This codes for CASSSPGTRINNEQFF. Variable domain in full (rest from reference TRBV7-6 and TRBJ2-1): GAGVSQSPRYKVTKRGQDVALRCDPISGHVSLYWYRQALGQGPEFLTYFNYEAQQDKSGLPNDRFSAERPEGSISTLTIQRTEQRDSAMYRCASSSPGTRINNEQFFGPGTRLTVL.